This T cell receptor beta chain was identified during a study of T cell changes during pregnancy in multiple sclerosis. V lost 7 bases and J lost 9; bases outside the gene matches: 4. The CDR3 is 10 residues long. The germline gives CDR1 SGDLS, CDR2 YYNGEE. Data came from immunoSEQ multiplex PCR; TCRdb stores just in-frame clones and leaves some out. The sample records about 38,000 clones, about nine tenths being singletons. This receptor was taken from a female donor in good health, enrolled as a control in a pregnancy study. This chain joins TRBV9 and TRBJ2-7, with 7 bases fitting TRBD2. The sample consisted of CD4+ T cells from peripheral blood mononuclear cells, taken after pregnancy. DNA of the CDR3: TGTGCCAGCCGGACTAGAGGGCAGTACTTC. Translation gives CASRTRGQYF.